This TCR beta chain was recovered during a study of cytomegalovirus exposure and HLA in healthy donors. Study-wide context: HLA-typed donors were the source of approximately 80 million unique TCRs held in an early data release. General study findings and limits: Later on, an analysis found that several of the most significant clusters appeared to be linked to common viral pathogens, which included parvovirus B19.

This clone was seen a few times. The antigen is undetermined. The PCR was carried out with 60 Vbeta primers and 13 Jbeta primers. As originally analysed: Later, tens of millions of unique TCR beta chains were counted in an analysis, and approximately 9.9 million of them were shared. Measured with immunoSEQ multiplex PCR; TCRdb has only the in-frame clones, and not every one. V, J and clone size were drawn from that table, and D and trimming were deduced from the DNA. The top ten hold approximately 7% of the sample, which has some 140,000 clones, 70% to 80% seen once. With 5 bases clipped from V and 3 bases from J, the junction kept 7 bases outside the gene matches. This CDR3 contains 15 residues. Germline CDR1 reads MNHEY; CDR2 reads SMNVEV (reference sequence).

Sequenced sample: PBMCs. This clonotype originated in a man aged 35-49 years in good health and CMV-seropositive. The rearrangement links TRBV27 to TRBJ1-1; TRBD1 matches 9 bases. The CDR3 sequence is CASSPWDRVDTEAFF. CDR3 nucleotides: TGTGCCAGCAGTCCCTGGGACAGGGTGGACACTGAAGCTTTCTTT.